The T cell receptor (beta chain) described here comes from a study of CD8 T cells in ankylosing spondylitis. Findings and caveats of the study: Some of these motif variants have turned up before, in reports on reactive arthritis synovial fluid and blood. Researchers reportedly found disease-linked clones significantly enriched in matched ankylosing spondylitis synovial fluid. Fewer than ten highly homologous variants made up a TCR beta motif, and this motif appeared characteristic of ankylosing spondylitis blood.

Each TCR beta library was made by quantitative 5'-RACE that incorporated molecular barcodes. TCRdb analysed the 5' RACE reads with MiXCR anew, one entry per CDR3 protein. The sample carries fewer than 250,000 distinct CDR3 sequences, about 10% recorded once. As for this clonotype: Its antigen is still unknown.

Sequenced: blood, either unsorted or a sorted T cell fraction (not recorded which). The sequence came from a male donor with ankylosing spondylitis or in good health (not recorded which).

The CDR3 here is CAWRLYNYGYTF. The CDR3 DNA reads TGTGCCTGGAGACTATACAACTATGGCTACACCTTC. V is TRBV30 and J is TRBJ1-2, with D unresolved. The ends were cut back, 3 bases at V and 2 bases at J, with 7 bases in the middle. The length of the CDR3 is 12 residues. Germline loops: CDR1 GTSNPN, CDR2 SVGIG (reference sequence).